Here is one T cell receptor beta chain with its context. The data are from a study of technical replicates of blood from a few donors. The CDR3 contains 16 residues. Germline lookup yields CDR1 SGHDT and CDR2 YYEEEE. The V and J ends lost 6 bases and 0 bases, in that order; junction bases with no gene match: 8. The assay was immunoSEQ multiplex PCR, and TCRdb's table has in-frame clones only and misses some. The table has around 50,000 clones, 90% to 97% seen once; the top ten hold 0.39%. The specimen sequenced was T cells isolated from PBMCs. The chain links TRBV5-6 to TRBJ2-1, with 8 bases that match TRBD2. The clonotype originates from a human donor in good health. CDR3 loop: CASKGLAGGSYNEQFF. For the CDR3, the DNA is TGTGCCAGCAAGGGTCTGGCGGGAGGCTCCTACAATGAGCAGTTCTTC.